The rows below give T cell receptor beta chains drawn from one sample of a study of PD-L1 blockade in urothelial cancer. Generated by immunoSEQ multiplex PCR, the TCRdb table keeps only in-frame clones and is missing some. The data contain about 72,000 clones, approximately 86% of them singletons. This material consisted of PBMCs, taken around atezolizumab (anti-PD-L1) treatment. These receptors were taken from a man aged 60-69 years with urothelial cancer. The CDR3 runs from the conserved cysteine through the conserved F or W. Each record gives: V gene, CDR3 protein.

V gene: TRBV2; CDR3 protein: CARGQGGNEQFF
V gene: TRBV5-4; CDR3 protein: CASSLEPWETQYF
V gene: TRBV25-1; CDR3 protein: CASTPGGGNTIYF
V gene: TRBV4-2; CDR3 protein: CASSRRLGQGATDTQYF
V gene: TRBV11-2; CDR3 protein: CASSVTGLGAFF
V gene: TRBV10-1; CDR3 protein: CASREDGNEKLFF
V gene: TRBV5-6; CDR3 protein: CASSAGLSGANVLTF
V gene: TRBV5-4; CDR3 protein: CASSSPSGNGYTF
V gene: TRBV7-8; CDR3 protein: CASSLTGYNSPLHF
V gene: TRBV6-6; CDR3 protein: CASSFKNTDKSYEQYF
V gene: TRBV7-7; CDR3 protein: CASSPSPVSGGLYNEQFF
V gene: TRBV5-8; CDR3 protein: CASSLDLGWDSNEQFF
V gene: TRBV4-1; CDR3 protein: CASSQDSHMGTNTQYF
V gene: TRBV18; CDR3 protein: CASSRGELETQYF
V gene: TRBV9; CDR3 protein: CASSATGHPSYEQYF
V gene: TRBV28; CDR3 protein: CASRRDSFNQPQHF
V gene: TRBV4-1; CDR3 protein: CASSQGQGQPFTDTQYF
V gene: TRBV7-2; CDR3 protein: CASSPIGVSYNEQFF
V gene: TRBV11-3; CDR3 protein: CASSIDRNTEAFF
V gene: TRBV7-3; CDR3 protein: CASGRGPRELFF
V gene: TRBV5-5; CDR3 protein: CASSLGVSRGGFNEQFF